The 22 T cell receptor beta chains given below trace back to one sample, sequenced in a study of cytomegalovirus exposure and HLA in healthy donors. PCR used 60 Vbeta primers and 13 Jbeta primers. Produced via immunoSEQ multiplex PCR; TCRdb's table is partial and in-frame only. In the table there are some 150,000 clones, about 75% of which are singletons. The sample taken for sequencing was PBMCs. Every receptor here comes from a woman aged 40-49 years in good health and CMV-seronegative.

This chain links TRBV6-6 with TRBJ1-5; TRBD1 matches at 7 bases. The junction had 4 bases not matched to a gene; V was cut back by 5 bases and J by 0 bases. Germline CDR1 is MNHNY and CDR2 is SVGAGI (reference sequence). CDR3 length equals 15 residues. Here the CDR3 reads CASSRGTDSNQPQHF. The CDR3 nucleotides read TGTGCCAGCAGTCGCGGGACAGATAGCAATCAGCCCCAGCATTTT.

The J gene is TRBJ1-1, the V gene TRBV9; D is possibly TRBD1 (6 bases). Germline CDR1 reads SGDLS; CDR2 reads YYNGEE. The V and J ends lost 3 bases and 7 bases respectively, with 10 bases between them. The CDR3 totals 12 residues. CDR3 coding DNA: TGTGCCAGCAGCGCACAGGGCTGTGAAGCTTTCTTT. Its protein is CASSAQGCEAFF.

The chain joins TRBV4-3 to TRBJ2-2, with a possible D match to TRBD2 (5 bases). The germline V gene encodes CDR1 LGHNA and CDR2 YSLEER. Trimming cost V 4 bases and J 7 bases, with 7 bases left between them. There are 12 residues in the CDR3. The CDR3 sequence: CASSRGIGELFF. Written as DNA, the CDR3 is TGCGCCAGCAGCCGAGGGATCGGGGAGCTGTTTTTT.

The chain is built from TRBV20-1 and TRBJ1-4; 7 bases agree with TRBD1. Germline lookup yields CDR1 DFQATT and CDR2 SNEGSKA (reference sequence). Losses at the gene ends were 3 bases for V and 15 bases for J; bases not matched to a gene: 7. The CDR3 extends over 11 amino acids. The CDR3 DNA reads as TGCAGTGCTAGGGGCGGCAGGGGGTTGTTTTTT. This sequence encodes CSARGGRGLFF.

This chain joins TRBV19 and TRBJ1-4; 10 bases match TRBD1. V lost 3 bases to trimming and J lost 3 bases; unmatched junction nucleotides: 4. Germline V gene data show CDR1 as LNHDA and CDR2 as SQIVND (reference sequence). The CDR3 runs to 16 residues. CDR3: CASSMTGGYANEKLFF. The CDR3 bases are TGTGCCAGTAGTATGACAGGGGGCTACGCTAATGAAAAACTGTTTTTT. The variable domain in full, with the rest retrieved from reference TRBV19 and TRBJ1-4, is DGGITQSPKYLFRKEGQNVTLSCEQNLNHDAMYWYRQDPGQGLRLIYYSQIVNDFQKGDIAEGYSVSREKKESFPLTVTSAQKNPTAFYLCASSMTGGYANEKLFFGSGTQLSVL.

CDR3 region: CASSQTDRVQYF. For the CDR3, the DNA is TGTGCCAGCAGCCAAACGGACAGGGTTCAGTACTTC. The V and J genes are TRBV4-2 and TRBJ2-5, with TRBD1 matching 8 bases. Trimming at V came to 2 bases and at J to 11 bases, leaving 4 bases not matched to a gene. The CDR3 consists of 12 residues. Germline values: CDR1 LGHNA, CDR2 YNFKEQ.

To note about this clone: Other DNA sequences from this sample encode an identical CDR3 as well. The gene calls are TRBV5-6 and TRBJ2-7; D gene uncertain. The germline V and J ends were trimmed by 1 base and 1 base, with 6 bases remaining between them. In germline, CDR1 is SGHDT, CDR2 YYEEEE. The CDR3 is made up of 13 amino acids. CDR3 in DNA: TGTGCCAGCAGCTTGTTACTTTCCTACGAGCAGTACTTC. It specifies CASSLLLSYEQYF.

V and J are TRBV18 and TRBJ1-1; weak D call: TRBD1 (6 bases). This CDR3 region has 13 residues. V was pared by 2 bases and J by 4 bases, with 8 bases between. Germline loops: CDR1 KGHSH, CDR2 LQKENI. The CDR3 spells CASSPTGSTEAFF. CDR3 bases: TGTGCCAGCTCACCAACAGGGAGCACTGAAGCTTTCTTT. The variable domain in full, completed from reference TRBV18 and TRBJ1-1, reads NAGVMQNPRHLVRRRGQEARLRCSPMKGHSHVYWYRQLPEEGLKFMVYLQKENIIDESGMPKERFSAEFPKEGPSILRIQQVVRGDSAAYFCASSPTGSTEAFFGQGTRLTVV.

The rearrangement links TRBV5-1 to TRBJ2-3; 8 bases agree with TRBD2. V was pared by 5 bases and J by 3 bases, with 8 bases of the junction left unmatched. Germline V gene data show CDR1 as SGHRS and CDR2 as YFSETQ. The CDR3 sequence is 15 residues long. The DNA for the CDR3 is TGCGCCAGCAGTGGCGGGGGGACGACGACAGATACGCAGTATTTT. Its translation: CASSGGGTTTDTQYF.

The CDR3 sequence is CASSVQLGSRGYGYTF. As DNA, the CDR3 is TGTGCCAGCAGCGTCCAGTTAGGAAGTCGGGGCTATGGCTACACCTTC. The V call is TRBV9, the J call TRBJ1-2; D is unclear. V shed 2 bases and J shed 4 bases, with 18 bases lying between them. Germline-derived CDR1 and CDR2 are SGDLS and YYNGEE. The CDR3 is 16 amino acids.

This chain joins TRBV28 and TRBJ1-1; a possible D gene is TRBD1 (6 bases). V gave up 5 bases and J gave up 4 bases, with 8 bases separating them. The germline V gene encodes CDR1 MDHEN and CDR2 SYDVKM. This CDR3 is 12 amino acids long. The CDR3 is CASSVGGTEAFF. DNA for the CDR3: TGTGCCAGCAGTGTAGGGGGCACTGAAGCTTTCTTT.

The CDR3 region has the DNA TGTGCCAGCTCACCACCGGGGGCGCGGAGTGAGCAGTTCTTC. Amino acids: CASSPPGARSEQFF. This sequence joins TRBV18 and TRBJ2-1; maybe TRBD1 (6 bases). Trimming removed 0 bases at V and 9 bases at J, with 12 bases between. This CDR3 contains 14 residues. The germline gives CDR1 KGHSH, CDR2 LQKENI.

This clone has just one count. The rearrangement links TRBV15 to TRBJ1-1; maybe TRBD1 (5 bases). Trimming pared 1 base from V and 8 bases from J, leaving 8 bases between. CDR3 length: 12 residues. Germline V lookup: CDR1 LNHNV, CDR2 YYDKDF (reference sequence). The CDR3 protein is CATSRGQLEAFF. CDR3 in DNA: TGTGCCACCAGCAGAGGACAGTTAGAAGCTTTCTTT.

This chain connects TRBV6-5 to TRBJ2-7; the match to TRBD1 covers 8 bases. This CDR3 comprises 14 residues. With 0 bases clipped from V and 6 bases from J, the junction kept 4 bases outside the gene matches. Germline lookup yields CDR1 MNHEY and CDR2 SVGAGI. This CDR3 reads CASSYSSDRGEQYF. The CDR3 nucleotides read TGTGCCAGCAGTTACTCTTCCGACAGGGGCGAGCAGTACTTC.

The gene calls are TRBV18 and TRBJ2-7; TRBD2 matches at 11 bases. Germline V CDR1 and CDR2: KGHSH, LQKENI. Trimming took 1 base from V and 1 from J; bases not matched to a gene: 6. This CDR3 has 17 residues. CDR3 DNA: TGTGCCAGCTCACCACAAAGACTAGCGGGGAATTCCTACGAGCAGTACTTC. Its protein is CASSPQRLAGNSYEQYF.

The J gene is TRBJ1-2, the V gene TRBV5-4; weak D call: TRBD1 (6 bases). The V end was cut by 4 bases, the J end by 3 bases, with 13 bases between. The CDR3 contains 14 residues. Per germline, CDR1 SGHNT and CDR2 YYREEE (reference sequence). CDR3: CASSPTGQYYGYTF. CDR3 DNA: TGTGCCAGCAGCCCTACTGGACAGTACTATGGCTACACCTTC.

This clone appeared a single time. The chain recombines TRBV5-1 with TRBJ1-2, with 8 positions matching TRBD1. CDR3 size: 13 residues. J lost 6 bases, V lost 2 bases, and 3 bases had no gene match. Germline V CDR1 and CDR2: SGHRS, YFSETQ. CDR3 in DNA: TGCGCCAGCAGCTTTGGGGGACAGGATGGCTACACCTTC. Protein: CASSFGGQDGYTF.

The chain carries TRBV5-5 and TRBJ2-5; no reliable D call. In germline, CDR1 is SGHKS, CDR2 YYEKEE (reference sequence). The CDR3 covers 15 residues. V gave up 2 bases and J gave up 4 bases, with 15 bases separating them. CDR3 DNA: TGTGCCAGCAGCTTCGGCGCTAGAACTGGAGAGACCCAGTACTTC. Encoded protein: CASSFGARTGETQYF.

The chain carries TRBV29-1 and TRBJ2-5; 7 positions match TRBD1. With 6 bases clipped from V and 5 bases from J, the junction kept 12 bases outside the gene matches. Germline-derived CDR1 and CDR2 are SQVTM and ANQGSEA. CDR3 size: 14 residues. The CDR3 reads CSVSPDRIRETQYF. CDR3 DNA: TGCAGCGTCTCCCCGGACAGGATTAGGGAGACCCAGTACTTC.

This chain connects TRBV4-3 to TRBJ2-5, with 10 positions matching TRBD2. Looked up from germline, CDR1 is LGHNA and CDR2 is YSLEER. The CDR3 has 17 residues. J was trimmed by 3 bases and V by 2 bases; bases with no gene match: 9. This CDR3 is CASSQKGGTSAKETQYF. CDR3 DNA: TGCGCCAGCAGCCAAAAGGGGGGGACTAGCGCCAAAGAGACCCAGTACTTC.

J is TRBJ1-1 and V is TRBV27, with D perhaps TRBD1 (6 bases). This CDR3 comprises 19 residues. Trimming cost V 5 bases and J 3 bases, with 28 bases left between them. Germline V lookup: CDR1 MNHEY, CDR2 SMNVEV (reference sequence). CDR3 amino acids: CASSNPRGGARPGDTEAFF. The CDR3 nucleotides read TGTGCCAGCAGTAACCCACGGGGGGGGGCGCGTCCAGGGGACACTGAAGCTTTCTTT.

The chain has TRBV30 and TRBJ2-5; D perhaps matches TRBD2 (6 bases). Germline V CDR1 and CDR2: GTSNPN, SVGIG (reference sequence). The germline V and J ends were trimmed by 3 bases and 5 bases, with 13 bases remaining between them. This CDR3 contains 13 residues. The CDR3 sequence is CAWSGDSEETQYF. DNA of the CDR3: TGTGCCTGGAGCGGGGACTCAGAGGAGACCCAGTACTTC.